Listed below are T cell receptor beta chains from one sample, sequenced in a study of blood T cell repertoires in COVID-19. The method was immunoSEQ multiplex PCR; TCRdb's version includes in-frame clones alone and lacks a portion of them. The sample records 200,000 or so clones, 86% being singletons. Sequencing used peripheral blood. These TCRs come from a woman in her fifties or sixties with acute or convalescent COVID-19. The CDR3 runs from the conserved cysteine through the conserved F or W. A D gene is named only where the DNA matches it firmly. The size entry is marked missing in some rows and otherwise reads once, few, many or a size class.

v_gene	j_gene	d_gene	abundance	CDR3aa	CDR3nt
TRBV25-1	TRBJ1-5	.	.	CASSEYGNQPQHF	TGTGCCAGCAGTGAATACGGCAATCAGCCCCAGCATTTT
TRBV19	TRBJ2-1	.	.	CASSVTMTPPYNEQFF	TGTGCCAGTAGTGTGACAATGACCCCTCCCTACAATGAGCAGTTCTTC
TRBV7-2	TRBJ2-2	TRBD2	.	CASRRDYNTGELFF	TGTGCCAGCAGGAGGGACTATAACACCGGGGAGCTGTTTTTT
TRBV29-1	TRBJ1-4	.	.	CSARPSKGTRLFF	TGCAGCGCCAGACCTTCGAAGGGGACTCGGCTGTTTTTT
TRBV4-1	TRBJ2-3	TRBD2	once	CASSFPTSGGPGSTQYF	TGCGCCAGCAGCTTCCCGACTAGCGGGGGGCCGGGGTCCACGCAGTATTTT
TRBV7-9	TRBJ2-7	TRBD2	.	CASSISGTRGEQYF	TGTGCCAGCAGCATTTCGGGGACTAGGGGTGAGCAGTACTTC
TRBV27	TRBJ2-6	.	.	CASSGASGANVLTF	TGTGCCAGCTCAGGCGCCTCTGGGGCCAACGTCCTGACTTTC
TRBV19	TRBJ1-2	.	few	CASSIQSVPGYTF	TGTGCCAGTAGTATTCAGTCAGTGCCTGGCTACACCTTC
TRBV28	TRBJ1-6	.	.	CASSSHRDNSPLHF	TGTGCCAGCAGTTCCCACAGGGATAATTCACCCCTCCACTTT
TRBV24-1	TRBJ2-2	.	.	CATSRLTGTGELFF	TGTGCCACCAGTCGCTTGACGGGTACCGGGGAGCTGTTTTTT
TRBV19	TRBJ1-6	.	.	CASSLGGMDSPLHF	TGTGCCAGTAGTCTGGGAGGAATGGATTCACCCCTCCACTTT
TRBV4-3	TRBJ2-7	.	.	CASSQEGTPTYEQYF	TGCGCCAGCAGCCAAGAGGGGACTCCAACCTACGAGCAGTACTTC
TRBV15	TRBJ2-7	TRBD1	.	CATSRDLSDRVTLYEQYF	TGTGCCACCAGCAGAGACTTATCGGACAGGGTAACCCTCTACGAGCAGTACTTC
TRBV12-2	TRBJ1-6	.	.	CASRQVTMYRGDSPLHF	TGTGCAAGTCGCCAAGTTACCATGTACAGGGGGGATTCACCCCTCCACTTT
TRBV24-1	TRBJ2-5	.	few	CATSDLSDSQGTQYF	TGTGCCACCAGTGATTTAAGTGACAGCCAGGGGACCCAGTACTTC
TRBV27	TRBJ1-2	.	.	CASSLRQGLANYGYTF	TGTGCCAGCAGTTTAAGGCAGGGGCTAGCTAACTATGGCTACACCTTC
TRBV6-1	TRBJ2-1	TRBD1	.	CASSELQGARNEQFF	TGTGCCAGCAGTGAACTTCAGGGGGCAAGGAATGAGCAGTTCTTC
TRBV19	TRBJ1-6	TRBD1	.	CASSASGGLGSPLHF	TGTGCCAGTAGTGCGTCAGGGGGTCTTGGTTCACCCCTCCACTTT
TRBV5-6	TRBJ1-4	.	.	CASSLEGLPAKLFF	TGTGCCAGCAGCTTGGAGGGACTGCCTGCAAAACTGTTTTTT
TRBV28	TRBJ1-2	.	few	CASRISREAGYTF	TGTGCCAGCAGAATCAGCAGGGAGGCGGGCTACACCTTC
TRBV19	TRBJ2-7	TRBD1	.	CASTGTGKPYEQYF	TGTGCCAGTACTGGGACAGGGAAACCCTACGAGCAGTACTTC
TRBV6-2/TRBV6-3	TRBJ2-5	TRBD2	.	CASSYSLRLAGDETQYF	TGTGCCAGCAGTTACTCGCTCCGACTAGCGGGAGATGAGACCCAGTACTTC
TRBV11-2	TRBJ2-3	.	.	CASGRLRGQLSDTQYF	TGTGCCAGCGGACGCCTACGAGGACAGCTGTCAGATACGCAGTATTTT
TRBV19	TRBJ2-2	TRBD2	.	CASSMGLVVTGELFF	TGTGCCAGTAGTATGGGACTAGTTGTCACCGGGGAGCTGTTTTTT
TRBV9	TRBJ2-7	TRBD2	.	CASSAGGGSEQYF	TGTGCCAGCAGCGCGGGCGGGGGAAGCGAGCAGTACTTC
TRBV7-2	TRBJ2-5	TRBD2	.	CASSLMAGEKTQYF	TGTGCCAGCAGCTTAATGGCGGGAGAGAAGACCCAGTACTTC
TRBV10-3	TRBJ2-3	TRBD2	.	CAISLGTSGASTDTQYF	TGTGCCATCAGTCTAGGGACTAGCGGGGCCAGCACAGATACGCAGTATTTT
TRBV4-1	TRBJ2-1	.	.	CASSLEEASSYNEQFF	TGCGCCAGCAGCCTCGAGGAGGCCAGCTCCTACAATGAGCAGTTCTTC
TRBV5-6	TRBJ1-6	TRBD1	few	CASSSGTGRNSPLHF	TGTGCCAGCAGCTCCGGGACAGGGCGCAATTCACCCCTCCACTTT
TRBV21-1	TRBJ1-5	.	.	CASSKPHRGGDQPQHF	TGTGCCAGCAGCAAACCTCACAGGGGCGGGGATCAGCCCCAGCATTTT
TRBV6-6	TRBJ1-2	TRBD1	few	CASSLEQGAQGYTF	TGTGCCAGCAGTTTAGAACAGGGGGCGCAAGGCTACACCTTC
TRBV11-2	TRBJ2-7	TRBD2	.	CASSRTSGYEQYF	TGTGCCAGCAGCAGGACTAGCGGCTACGAGCAGTACTTC
TRBV5-8	TRBJ2-5	.	.	CASSFFGGFQETQYF	TGTGCCAGCAGCTTTTTCGGCGGATTCCAAGAGACCCAGTACTTC
TRBV6-5	TRBJ1-2	.	once	CASSPGGLGGYGYTF	TGTGCCAGCAGTCCGGGGGGATTAGGGGGCTATGGCTACACCTTC
TRBV30	TRBJ1-5	TRBD1	many	CAWSTGGYQPQHF	TGTGCCTGGAGCACAGGGGGTTATCAGCCCCAGCATTTT
TRBV5-1	TRBJ2-7	.	.	CASSLIGGDAYEQYF	TGCGCCAGCAGCTTGATAGGGGGGGATGCCTACGAGCAGTACTTC
TRBV19	TRBJ2-6	.	.	CASSSSSAYSGANVLTF	TGTGCCAGTAGTAGTTCTAGCGCCTACTCTGGGGCCAACGTCCTGACTTTC
TRBV30	TRBJ1-6	.	.	CAWSVEAFDSPLHF	TGTGCCTGGAGTGTCGAGGCTTTCGATTCACCCCTCCACTTT
TRBV2	TRBJ2-2	TRBD1	.	CASRQGVLTGELFF	TGTGCCAGCCGACAGGGGGTCCTCACCGGGGAGCTGTTTTTT
TRBV27	TRBJ1-6	TRBD1	few	CASSRQGAADSPLHF	TGTGCCAGCAGTCGACAGGGAGCGGCCGATTCACCCCTCCACTTT
TRBV5-1	TRBJ1-2	.	.	CASSWNGISDGYTF	TGCGCCAGCAGCTGGAACGGGATCTCGGATGGCTACACCTTC
TRBV18	TRBJ1-4	.	.	CASSPPGGGLFF	TGTGCCAGCTCACCACCTGGCGGGGGGCTGTTTTTT
TRBV2	TRBJ2-5	TRBD1	.	CASSTGGETQYF	TGTGCCAGTTCGACAGGGGGAGAGACCCAGTACTTC
TRBV15	TRBJ1-6	TRBD1	once	CATSTSQGVSGSPLHF	TGTGCCACCAGCACAAGTCAGGGGGTTTCGGGTTCACCCCTCCACTTT
TRBV6-2/TRBV6-3	TRBJ1-2	.	.	CASSPAGYIRKGVSGYTF	TGTGCCAGCAGTCCCGCGGGCTACATTAGGAAGGGGGTGAGCGGCTACACCTTC
TRBV7-6	TRBJ1-5	.	.	CASSLGVGQPQHF	TGTGCCAGCAGCTTAGGAGTCGGTCAGCCCCAGCATTTT
TRBV6-5	TRBJ2-7	.	.	CASRRAGTPYEQYF	TGTGCCAGCAGACGTGCCGGGACACCGTACGAGCAGTACTTC
TRBV30	TRBJ2-5	.	.	CAWSLQGQETQYF	TGTGCCTGGAGTTTACAGGGACAAGAGACCCAGTACTTC
TRBV11-2	TRBJ2-1	.	.	CASSLDRGSYNEQFF	TGTGCCAGCAGCTTAGACAGGGGTTCATACAATGAGCAGTTCTTC
TRBV19	TRBJ2-7	.	once	CASSNSEEQYF	TGTGCCAGTAGTAATTCCGAGGAGCAGTACTTC